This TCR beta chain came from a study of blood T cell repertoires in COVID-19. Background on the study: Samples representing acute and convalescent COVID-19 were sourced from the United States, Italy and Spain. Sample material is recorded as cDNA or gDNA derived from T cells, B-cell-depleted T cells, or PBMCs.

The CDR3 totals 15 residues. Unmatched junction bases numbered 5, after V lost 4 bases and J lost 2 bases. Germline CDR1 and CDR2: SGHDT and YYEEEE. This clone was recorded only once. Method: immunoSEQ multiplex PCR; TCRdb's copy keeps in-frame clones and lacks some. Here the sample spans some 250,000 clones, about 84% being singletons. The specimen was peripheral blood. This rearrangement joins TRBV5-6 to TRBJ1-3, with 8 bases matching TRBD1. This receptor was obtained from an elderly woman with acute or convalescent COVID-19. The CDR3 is CASSPTGGAGNTIYF. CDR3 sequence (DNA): TGTGCCAGCAGCCCCACAGGGGGAGCTGGAAACACCATATATTTT.